The 7 T cell receptor beta chains listed next were all sequenced from one sample in a study of T cells in Graves' hyperthyroidism and ophthalmopathy. Amplification of TCR beta CDR3 regions was performed using RNA transcripts as template. A first-round RT-PCR of the TCR CDR3 used the HTBI primer set. TCRdb passed the multiplex PCR reads through MiXCR, listing each CDR3 protein once. The sample holds approximately 700,000 distinct CDR3 sequences, roughly 15% seen once. The specimen sequenced was blood. These receptors all stem from a man between 18 and 29 years old with Graves' hyperthyroidism.

This chain joins TRBV24-1 and TRBJ2-2; no clear D. This CDR3 contains 13 residues. The V gene's germline CDR1 is KGHDR and CDR2 SFDVKD. The V end lost 4 bases, the J end lost 6 bases, and 8 bases lay between the germline ends. The CDR3 region has the DNA TGTGCCACCAGTGAATCCGACGCCGGGGAGCTGTTTTTT. Translated: CATSESDAGELFF.

Ten or more counts support this clonotype. V and J are TRBV6-1 and TRBJ2-3; tentatively, D is TRBD1 (6 bases). Trimming left V 5 bases short and J 3 bases short, with 18 bases between. The length of the CDR3 is 16 residues. Germline loops: CDR1 MNHNS, CDR2 SASEGT. CDR3 DNA sequence: TGTGCCAGCAGTCATGCCCGTGGGGGCGGGACAGATACGCAGTATTTT. This translates into CASSHARGGGTDTQYF.

This clonotype was picked up many times. This chain links TRBV28 with TRBJ2-7; TRBD1 might be the D (5 bases). The germline V and J ends were trimmed by 2 bases and 0 bases, with 11 bases remaining between them. Germline-derived CDR1 and CDR2 are MDHEN and SYDVKM. This CDR3 region has 15 residues. The CDR3 region has the DNA TGTGCCAGCAGTTTAATGGGGCCTAACTCCTACGAGCAGTACTTC. Protein product: CASSLMGPNSYEQYF.

This clonotype was seen repeatedly, ten times or more. CDR3 bases: TGTGCCAGCAGTTTACCGGGCAGGTACTCTGGGGCCAACGTCCTGACTTTC. Residues: CASSLPGRYSGANVLTF. The chain links TRBV28 to TRBJ2-6; D remains unclear. The CDR3 length is 17 residues. CDR1 and CDR2 from the germline V gene are MDHEN and SYDVKM. Trimming removed 2 bases from V and 0 bases from J, with 11 bases in between. Drawing the rest from reference TRBV28 and TRBJ2-6, the complete variable domain is DVKVTQSSRYLVKRTGEKVFLECVQDMDHENMFWYRQDPGLGLRLIYFSYDVKMKEKGDIPEGYSVSREKKERFSLILESASTNQTSMYLCASSLPGRYSGANVLTFGAGSRLTVL.

This clonotype was counted ten times or more. This chain uses TRBV6-2 or TRBV6-3 with TRBJ2-1; maybe TRBD2 (6 bases). The CDR3 is 17 residues long. V shed 2 bases and J shed 0 bases, with 14 bases lying between them. Per the germline V gene, CDR1 is MNHEY and CDR2 is SVGEGT. CDR3 in DNA: TGTGCCAGCAGTTACAGCGCTAGCGAAAGCTCCTACAATGAGCAGTTCTTC. Translation: CASSYSASESSYNEQFF.

This clonotype was counted many times. The J gene is TRBJ1-2, the V gene TRBV6-1; D gene unclear. Germline V CDR1 and CDR2: MNHNS, SASEGT. V was cut by 5 bases and J by 5 bases, with 15 bases left in between. The CDR3 has 14 residues. The CDR3 DNA sequence: TGTGCCAGCAGTCCCGGTGACCAAAAGTATGGCTACACCTTC. Translating gives CASSPGDQKYGYTF.

This clonotype was observed many times. The rearrangement joins TRBV28 to TRBJ2-7; 7 nucleotides line up with TRBD1. After removal of 6 bases from V and 0 bases from J, the junction contained 5 bases not matched to a gene. The CDR3 is 14 amino acids. Germline V CDR1 and CDR2: MDHEN, SYDVKM. Here the CDR3 reads CASSWSGGSYEQYF. CDR3 bases: TGTGCCAGCAGCTGGTCAGGGGGCTCCTACGAGCAGTACTTC.